This T cell receptor beta chain is from a study of blood T cell repertoires in COVID-19 (dated by TCRdb to the early 2020s). Broadly, across the study: Collaborator samples came from the United States, Italy and Spain and covered acute and convalescent phases of COVID-19. The repertoires were released in a freely available public database meant as a resource for research on the immune response to SARS-CoV-2. The material from the prospective study consisted of cDNA or gDNA derived from T cells, B-cell-depleted T cells, or PBMCs. The dataset comprised deeply sampled blood TCRbeta repertoires from subjects exposed to, actively infected with, or recovered from COVID-19. Nearly every sample came with metadata listing a de-identified subject ID, COVID-19 status, age in years and sex. HLA class I and class II types, where available, came from metadata supplied by the sample provider rather than from assay-based typing. The samples were drawn from two sources: the first 160 participants of the ongoing ImmuneRACE study, and 1,254 subjects contributed by 6 global collaborators. The full study reports these points: The quantity of clinical and demographic metadata differed by source and by participant and was supplied without curation.

The CDR3 has 14 amino acids, counting the end cysteine and phenylalanine. CDR3 DNA is the only sequence kept; it has 42 bases, read in frame from the first base. According to the germline V gene, CDR1 reads LGHNA and CDR2 reads YNFKEQ. V has 0 bases trimmed and J has 12 bases trimmed; junction bases matching no gene number 3. Whole blood was collected in K2EDTA tubes by collaborating institutions according to the institutions' own protocols. For TCRbeta analysis, collaborators shipped samples in one of three forms: frozen whole blood, isolated PBMCs, or DNA extracted from either of those sample types. TCRbeta CDR3 regions were amplified from genomic DNA by means of the immunoSEQ Assay, a bias-controlled multiplex PCR. On the study's bioinformatics: The number of nucleated cells in each sample was estimated from the amplification of reference gene primers within the assay. To quantify the absolute abundance of each unique TCRbeta CDR3 rearrangement, sequence reads were collapsed and filtered. For each sample, productive Simpson clonality was calculated by taking the square root of Simpson's diversity index across productive rearrangements. Drawn from immuneACCESS, this table holds only the in-frame rearrangements with V and J called that TCRdb kept. Clones are partly lost; checked studies trace under half to an unresolved V gene and leave the rest unexplained. That table is the source of V, J and clone size, and D and trimming were worked out from the DNA. The sample data list tens of thousands of clones, and almost 90% of these were observed just once. Approximately 14% of the sample is in the top ten clones.

To note about this clone: It lacks a known antigen. No base quality values were provided; no much bigger clone lies one nucleotide off.

The sample comprised peripheral blood. The chain is encoded by TRBV4-2 joined to TRBJ2-1, with 12 middle bases fitting TRBD2. The clonotype originates from a human donor with active COVID-19. The donor label of this sample is uncertain. The CDR3 sequence is CASSQDWTSGVQFF. The DNA is as follows: TGTGCCAGCAGCCAAGATTGGACTAGCGGGGTGCAGTTCTTC.